This TCR beta chain came from a study of blood T cell repertoires in COVID-19. Assay used: immunoSEQ multiplex PCR; TCRdb lists only in-frame clones, some missing. This table has some 360,000 clones, around nine tenths appearing once. Recruitment covered about two dozen US areas and drew participants whose ages spanned about 18 to 90 years. The CDR3 contains 15 residues. V lost 3 bases to trimming and J lost 5 bases; unmatched junction nucleotides: 4. Germline values: CDR1 ENHRY, CDR2 SYGVKD. This chain joins TRBV10-3 and TRBJ1-5, with 10 bases fitting TRBD1. The material sequenced was PBMCs or T cells enriched from blood (not recorded which). The TCR sequence derives from a woman aged 25 to 39 who had been exposed to COVID-19. The CDR3 sequence is CAISEGGQGYQPQHF. DNA for the CDR3: TGTGCCATCAGTGAAGGGGGACAGGGGTATCAGCCCCAGCATTTT.